Below are 20 T cell receptor beta chains sequenced from a single sample in a study of cytomegalovirus exposure and HLA in healthy donors (dated by TCRdb to between 2016 and 2019). Library generation was performed with the immunoSEQ multiplex PCR assay. For the multiplex PCR, a mixture combining 60 forward primers for TCR Vbeta segments and 13 reverse primers for TCR Jbeta segments was used. TCRdb's version of the immuneACCESS table is confined to in-frame rearrangements and falls short of the full clone set. An unresolved V gene accounts for under half of the shortfall where checked; the remainder is of unknown origin. Recorded for this sample are 55,000 to 85,000 clones; 60% to 80% of them occurred a single time. The ten top clones hold roughly 12% of the sample. The specimen was PBMCs. The receptors derive from a woman aged 35 to 49 in good health and CMV-seropositive.

The chain combines TRBV6-5 with TRBJ2-1; TRBD2 matches 10 bases. The CDR3 runs 15 residues. J gave up 1 base and V 6 bases, and 3 bases lay outside the gene matches. Germline V gene lookup returns CDR1 MNHEY and CDR2 SVGAGI. CDR3 amino acids: CASSASGGSYNEQFF. As DNA, the CDR3 is TGTGCCAGCAGCGCTAGCGGGGGATCCTACAATGAGCAGTTCTTC.

This clone was detected a few times. The chain recombines TRBV27 with TRBJ1-2; possible D gene TRBD1, 5 bases. V dropped 10 bases and J dropped 4 bases, with 13 bases sitting between them. In germline, CDR1 is MNHEY, CDR2 SMNVEV (reference sequence). CDR3 size: 12 residues. CDR3 DNA sequence: TGTGCCACTAAGATGGGGGGCTATGGCTACACCTTC. It is translated as CATKMGGYGYTF.

This clone was observed a handful of times. This chain joins TRBV6-1 and TRBJ2-3, with unresolved D. From germline, CDR1 is MNHNS and CDR2 SASEGT. Trimming shortened V by 6 bases and J by 4 bases, and 14 bases separated the two germline ends. The CDR3 runs 14 residues. The CDR3 spells CASSGSPAADTQYF. CDR3 sequence (DNA): TGTGCCAGCAGCGGTTCACCCGCGGCAGATACGCAGTATTTT.

The V gene is TRBV6-5, the J gene TRBJ2-1, with D perhaps TRBD1 (5 bases). The germline V gene encodes CDR1 MNHEY and CDR2 SVGAGI. This CDR3 spans 15 amino acids. With 6 bases removed from V and 0 bases from J, the gap between germline ends came to 12 bases. CDR3 sequence: CASSLDRDSYNEQFF. The CDR3 nucleotides read TGTGCCAGCAGCCTCGACAGAGACTCCTACAATGAGCAGTTCTTC.

The chain recombines TRBV6-6 with TRBJ2-1, with TRBD2 matching over 7 bases. V lost 6 bases and J lost 8; bases outside the gene matches: 4. Germline assignment: CDR1 MNHNY and CDR2 SVGAGI (reference sequence). The CDR3 covers 12 residues. This CDR3 reads CASRTSIYEQFF. CDR3 DNA sequence: TGTGCCAGCAGGACTAGCATCTATGAGCAGTTCTTC.

The V and J genes are TRBV10-1 and TRBJ2-7; D not resolved. The CDR3 totals 12 residues. The V end lost 2 bases, the J end lost 3 bases, and 5 bases lay between the germline ends. Germline V gene sequence: CDR1 WNHNN, CDR2 SYGVQD (reference sequence). The CDR3 loop reads CASSEPGYEQYF. In DNA, the CDR3 is TGCGCCAGCAGTGAGCCGGGCTACGAGCAGTACTTC.

This chain joins TRBV19 and TRBJ1-2; D gene uncertain. The CDR3 covers 14 residues. CDR1 and CDR2 (germline): LNHDA, SQIVND (reference sequence). V lost 3 bases, J lost 8 bases, and 16 bases lay in between. CDR3 loop: CASSIWEDGEGYTF. CDR3 in DNA: TGTGCCAGTAGTATCTGGGAGGACGGTGAGGGCTACACCTTC.

The rearrangement joins TRBV5-1 to TRBJ2-2; tentative D call: TRBD2 (7 bases). CDR3 length: 16 residues. Germline V CDR1 and CDR2: SGHRS, YFSETQ. Trimming left V 5 bases short and J 6 bases short, with 20 bases between. Written as DNA, the CDR3 is TGCGCCAGCAGTCTACAGGGCCCCGCGGGGGCCGGGGAGCTGTTTTTT. Protein: CASSLQGPAGAGELFF.

The CDR3 is CASSLWTPGQGIGTGELFF. The CDR3 DNA sequence: TGTGCCAGCAGCTTATGGACACCGGGACAGGGAATTGGAACCGGGGAGCTGTTTTTT. The V gene is TRBV7-8, the J gene TRBJ2-2; TRBD1 agrees at 9 bases. The CDR3 is made up of 19 amino acids. Germline loops: CDR1 SGHVS, CDR2 FQNEAQ. Trimming cost V 2 bases and J 5 bases; bases outside gene matches: 15.

This clone was seen more than once but under ten times. V usage is TRBV18 and J usage is TRBJ1-1, with no clear D. The V gene lost 0 bases and the J gene lost 3 bases, with 5 bases spanning the gap. Germline V gene sequence: CDR1 KGHSH, CDR2 LQKENI. This CDR3 spans 13 amino acids. CDR3 nucleotides: TGTGCCAGCTCACCACCTAGTTACACTGAAGCTTTCTTT. It specifies CASSPPSYTEAFF.

This chain uses TRBV25-1 with TRBJ2-2, with 8 bases aligning to TRBD2. V lost 3 bases to trimming and J lost 4 bases; unmatched junction nucleotides: 4. Germline loops: CDR1 MGHDK, CDR2 SYGVNS. The CDR3 spans 15 residues. DNA of the CDR3: TGTGCCAGCAGTGACACCGGGACTAGCACCGGGGAGCTGTTTTTT. This translates into CASSDTGTSTGELFF.

The J gene is TRBJ1-5, the V gene TRBV10-2; tentative D call: TRBD1 (5 bases). V was shortened by 6 bases and J by 6 bases, with 12 bases between the two germline ends. CDR3 length: 13 residues. In germline, CDR1 is WSHSY, CDR2 SAAADI. The CDR3: CASSAGIFQPQHF. DNA of the CDR3: TGCGCCAGCAGCGCAGGGATTTTTCAGCCCCAGCATTTT.

The rearrangement links TRBV18 to TRBJ2-7; no definite D call. V lost 3 bases to trimming and J lost 2 bases, with 11 bases between them. CDR1 is KGHSH, CDR2 LQKENI, per germline. The CDR3 loop spans 14 amino acids. CDR3 sequence: CASSPKHSTYEQYF. CDR3 nucleotides: TGTGCCAGCTCACCGAAGCACAGCACCTACGAGCAGTACTTC.

V and J are TRBV2 and TRBJ1-1; possible D gene TRBD1, 6 bases. Germline lookup yields CDR1 SNHLY and CDR2 FYNNEI. This CDR3 has 17 amino acids. V lost 0 bases, J lost 6 bases, and 20 bases lay in between. The CDR3 region has the DNA TGTGCCAGCAGTGAAGCGGGGGCTGGGACAAAGGAGTCTGAAGCTTTCTTT. It is translated as CASSEAGAGTKESEAFF. Full variable domain (remainder filled in from reference TRBV2 and TRBJ1-1): EPEVTQTPSHQVTQMGQEVILRCVPISNHLYFYWYRQILGQKVEFLVSFYNNEISEKSEIFDDQFSVERPDGSNFTLKIRSTKLEDSAMYFCASSEAGAGTKESEAFFGQGTRLTVV.

The chain has TRBV9 and TRBJ1-3; weak D call: TRBD1 (5 bases). The V end lost 0 bases, the J end lost 3 bases, and 7 bases lay between the germline ends. This CDR3 spans 14 amino acids. Germline CDR1 reads SGDLS; CDR2 reads YYNGEE. In DNA, the CDR3 is TGTGCCAGCAGCGTAGTAGGGGATGGAAACACCATATATTTT. As protein: CASSVVGDGNTIYF.

The chain couples TRBV19 to TRBJ1-1; D is ambiguous. The CDR3 contains 12 residues. The V and J ends lost 3 bases and 4 bases respectively, with 6 bases between them. The V gene's germline CDR1 is LNHDA and CDR2 SQIVND (reference sequence). In nucleotides, the CDR3 is TGTGCCAGTAGTATGGGAGGCACTGAAGCTTTCTTT. Its translation: CASSMGGTEAFF. Full variable domain (missing parts from reference TRBV19 and TRBJ1-1): DGGITQSPKYLFRKEGQNVTLSCEQNLNHDAMYWYRQDPGQGLRLIYYSQIVNDFQKGDIAEGYSVSREKKESFPLTVTSAQKNPTAFYLCASSMGGTEAFFGQGTRLTVV.

This clone has just one count. The chain joins TRBV5-4 to TRBJ2-3; 11 bases align to TRBD2. The V and J ends lost 1 base and 5 bases, in that order; junction bases with no gene match: 9. The CDR3 consists of 17 residues. Germline V gives CDR1 SGHNT, CDR2 YYREEE (reference sequence). The DNA for the CDR3 is TGTGCCAGCAGCTTGAGGTCTAGCGGGGGGCGGGGAGATACGCAGTATTTT. Translation gives CASSLRSSGGRGDTQYF. Full variable domain (outside the CDR3, taken from reference TRBV5-4 and TRBJ2-3): ETGVTQSPTHLIKTRGQQVTLRCSSQSGHNTVSWYQQALGQGPQFIFQYYREEENGRGNFPPRFSGLQFPNYSSELNVNALELDDSALYLCASSLRSSGGRGDTQYFGPGTRLTVL.

This chain joins TRBV7-8 and TRBJ1-1, with D possibly matching TRBD1 (5 bases). Per the germline V gene, CDR1 is SGHVS and CDR2 is FQNEAQ. V dropped 5 bases and J dropped 4 bases, with 11 bases sitting between them. This CDR3 comprises 13 residues. The CDR3 region has the DNA TGTGCCAGCAGCCGGAGTCAGGGCACTGAAGCTTTCTTT. Translation: CASSRSQGTEAFF.

This rearrangement joins TRBV27 to TRBJ1-1; perhaps TRBD1 as D (6 bases). Germline lookup yields CDR1 MNHEY and CDR2 SMNVEV (reference sequence). There are 13 residues in the CDR3. V dropped 1 base and J dropped 4 bases, with 7 bases sitting between them. CDR3 sequence reads: CASSLFRGTEAFF. In DNA form, the CDR3 reads TGTGCCAGCAGTTTATTCAGGGGCACTGAAGCTTTCTTT.

This sequence joins TRBV4-1 and TRBJ2-3; D gene uncertain. Trimming stripped 4 bases from V and 7 bases from J, with 9 bases between. The CDR3 spans 12 residues. Germline V gene sequence: CDR1 MGHRA, CDR2 YSYEKL. CDR3 residues: CASSPRVNTQYF. In DNA form, the CDR3 reads TGCGCCAGCAGCCCCCGAGTTAATACGCAGTATTTT.